What follows is one TCR beta chain and its context. The sample comes from a study of T cell responses to AZD1222 COVID-19 vaccine. Sequenced by immunoSEQ multiplex PCR; TCRdb stores in-frame clones only, minus some. The sample has 95,000 to 150,000 clones; roughly 91% are singletons. V shed 3 bases, J shed 9 bases, and the junction held 2 bases outside the gene matches. Germline CDR1 is SGHRS and CDR2 is YFSETQ. The CDR3 length is 13 residues. The sequencing here drew on peripheral blood, taken on day 0 of AZD1222 vaccination. This sequence originates from an adult in good health. This chain uses TRBV5-1 with TRBJ2-3; 12 positions match TRBD2. CDR3 sequence reads: CASSSGLAGTQYF. In DNA, the CDR3 is TGCGCCAGCAGCTCAGGACTAGCGGGGACGCAGTATTTT.